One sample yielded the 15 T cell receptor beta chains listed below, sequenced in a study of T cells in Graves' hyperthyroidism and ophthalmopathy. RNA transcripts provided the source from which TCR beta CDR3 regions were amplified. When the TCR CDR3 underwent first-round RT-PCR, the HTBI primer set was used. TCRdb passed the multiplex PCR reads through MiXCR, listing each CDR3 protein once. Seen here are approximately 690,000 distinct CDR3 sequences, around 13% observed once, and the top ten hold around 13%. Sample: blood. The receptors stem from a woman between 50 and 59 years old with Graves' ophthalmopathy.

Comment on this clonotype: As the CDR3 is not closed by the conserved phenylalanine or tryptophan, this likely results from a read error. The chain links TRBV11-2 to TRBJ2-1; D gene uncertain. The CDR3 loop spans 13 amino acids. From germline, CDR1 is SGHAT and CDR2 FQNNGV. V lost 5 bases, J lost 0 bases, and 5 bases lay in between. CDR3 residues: CASSRHSYNEQFS. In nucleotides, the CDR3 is TGTGCCAGCAGCCGCCACTCCTACAATGAGCAGTTCTCC.

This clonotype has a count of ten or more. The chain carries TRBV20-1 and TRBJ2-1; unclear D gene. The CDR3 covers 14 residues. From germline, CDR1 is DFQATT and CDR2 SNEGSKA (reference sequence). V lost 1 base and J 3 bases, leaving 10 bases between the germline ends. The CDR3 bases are TGCAGTGCTAGAGTTGACGTTAACTACAATGAGCAGTTCTTC. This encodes CSARVDVNYNEQFF.

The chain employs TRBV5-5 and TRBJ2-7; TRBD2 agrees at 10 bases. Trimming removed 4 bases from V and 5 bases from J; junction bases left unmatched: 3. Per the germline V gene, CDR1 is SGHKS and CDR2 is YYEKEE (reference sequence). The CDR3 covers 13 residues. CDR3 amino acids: CASSTSGNHEQYF. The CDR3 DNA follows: TGTGCCAGCAGCACTAGCGGGAACCACGAGCAGTACTTC.

CDR3 coding DNA: TGCAGTGCTCGTGACAGCTCCTATAATTCACCCCTCCACTTT. It is translated as CSARDSSYNSPLHF. The rearrangement links TRBV20-1 to TRBJ1-6, with D possibly matching TRBD1 (5 bases). Looked up from germline, CDR1 is DFQATT and CDR2 is SNEGSKA (reference sequence). The CDR3 sequence is 14 residues long. V was clipped by 5 bases and J by 0 bases, with 8 bases between them.

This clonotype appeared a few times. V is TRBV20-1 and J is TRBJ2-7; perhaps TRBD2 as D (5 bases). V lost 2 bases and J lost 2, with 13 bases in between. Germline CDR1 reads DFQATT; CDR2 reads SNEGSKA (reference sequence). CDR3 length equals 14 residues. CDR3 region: CSARQRRPPYEQYF. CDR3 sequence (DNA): TGCAGTGCTAGACAAAGGAGGCCCCCCTACGAGCAGTACTTC.

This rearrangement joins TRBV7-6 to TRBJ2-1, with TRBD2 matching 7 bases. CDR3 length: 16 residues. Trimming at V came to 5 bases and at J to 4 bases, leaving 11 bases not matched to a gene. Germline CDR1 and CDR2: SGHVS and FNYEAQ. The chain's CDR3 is CASSPASGGVYNEQFF. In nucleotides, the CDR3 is TGTGCCAGCAGCCCGGCTAGCGGAGGGGTTTACAATGAGCAGTTCTTC. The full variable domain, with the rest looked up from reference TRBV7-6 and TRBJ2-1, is GAGVSQSPRYKVTKRGQDVALRCDPISGHVSLYWYRQALGQGPEFLTYFNYEAQQDKSGLPNDRFSAERPEGSISTLTIQRTEQRDSAMYRCASSPASGGVYNEQFFGPGTRLTVL.

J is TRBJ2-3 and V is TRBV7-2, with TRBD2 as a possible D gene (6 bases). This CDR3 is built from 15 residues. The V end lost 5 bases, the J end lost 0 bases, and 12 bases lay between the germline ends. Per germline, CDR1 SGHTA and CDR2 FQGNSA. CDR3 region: CASSVSGHSTDTQYF. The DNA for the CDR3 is TGTGCCAGCAGCGTTAGCGGCCATAGCACAGATACGCAGTATTTT.

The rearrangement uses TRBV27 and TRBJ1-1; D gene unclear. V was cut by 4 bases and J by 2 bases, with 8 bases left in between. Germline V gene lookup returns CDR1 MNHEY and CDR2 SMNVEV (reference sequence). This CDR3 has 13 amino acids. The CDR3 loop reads CASSWKPNTEAFF. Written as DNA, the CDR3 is TGTGCCAGCAGTTGGAAGCCAAACACTGAAGCTTTCTTT.

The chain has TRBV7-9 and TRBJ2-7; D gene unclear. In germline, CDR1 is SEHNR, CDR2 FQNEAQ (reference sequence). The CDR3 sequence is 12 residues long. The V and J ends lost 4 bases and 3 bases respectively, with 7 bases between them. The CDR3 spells CASSWQNYEQYF. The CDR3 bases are TGTGCCAGCAGCTGGCAAAACTACGAGCAGTACTTC.

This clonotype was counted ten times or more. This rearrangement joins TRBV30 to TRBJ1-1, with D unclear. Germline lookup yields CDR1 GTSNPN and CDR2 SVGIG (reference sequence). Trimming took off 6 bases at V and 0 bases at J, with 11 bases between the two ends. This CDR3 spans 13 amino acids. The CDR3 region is CACQLLLNTEAFF. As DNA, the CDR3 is TGTGCCTGTCAGTTATTATTGAACACTGAAGCTTTCTTT.

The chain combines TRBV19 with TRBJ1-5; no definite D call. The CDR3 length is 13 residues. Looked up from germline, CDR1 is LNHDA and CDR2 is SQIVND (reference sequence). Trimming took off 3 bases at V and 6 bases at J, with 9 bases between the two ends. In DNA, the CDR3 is TGTGCCAGTAGTATTAAGGGTGGTCAGCCCCAGCATTTT. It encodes CASSIKGGQPQHF.

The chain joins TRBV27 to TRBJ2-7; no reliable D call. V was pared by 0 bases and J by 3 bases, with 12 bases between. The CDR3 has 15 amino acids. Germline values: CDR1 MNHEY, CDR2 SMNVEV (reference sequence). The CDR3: CASSLSMGFSYEQYF. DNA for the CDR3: TGTGCCAGCAGTTTATCGATGGGATTCAGCTACGAGCAGTACTTC.

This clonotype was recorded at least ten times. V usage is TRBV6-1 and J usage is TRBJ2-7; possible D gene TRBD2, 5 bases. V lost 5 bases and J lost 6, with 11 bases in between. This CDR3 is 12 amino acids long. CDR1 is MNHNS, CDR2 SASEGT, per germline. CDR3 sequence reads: CASSPLAGEQYF. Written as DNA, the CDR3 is TGTGCCAGCAGTCCTCTAGCAGGCGAGCAGTACTTC.

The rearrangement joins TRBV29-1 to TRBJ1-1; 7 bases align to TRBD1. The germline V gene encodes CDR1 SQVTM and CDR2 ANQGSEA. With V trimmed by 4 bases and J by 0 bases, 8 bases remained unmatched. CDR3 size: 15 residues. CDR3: CSVGSGTAMNTEAFF. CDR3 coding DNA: TGCAGCGTTGGTTCCGGGACAGCTATGAACACTGAAGCTTTCTTT.

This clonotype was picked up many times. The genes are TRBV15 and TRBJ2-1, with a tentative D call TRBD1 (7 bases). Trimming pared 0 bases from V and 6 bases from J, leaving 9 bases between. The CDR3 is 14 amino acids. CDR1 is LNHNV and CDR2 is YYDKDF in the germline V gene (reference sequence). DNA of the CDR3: TGTGCCACCAGCAGAGATCAGGGGGGCAATGAGCAGTTCTTC. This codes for CATSRDQGGNEQFF.